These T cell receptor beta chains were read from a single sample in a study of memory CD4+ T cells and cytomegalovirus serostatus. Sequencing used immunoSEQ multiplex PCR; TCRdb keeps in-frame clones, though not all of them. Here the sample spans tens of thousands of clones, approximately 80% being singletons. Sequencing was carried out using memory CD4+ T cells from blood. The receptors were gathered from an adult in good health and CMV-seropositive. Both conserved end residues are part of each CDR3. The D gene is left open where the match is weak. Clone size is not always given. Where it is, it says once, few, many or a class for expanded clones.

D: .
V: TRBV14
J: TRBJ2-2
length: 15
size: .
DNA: TGTGCCAGCAGCCGATTGAGGGAGGACACCGGGGAGCTGTTTTTT
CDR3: CASSRLREDTGELFF

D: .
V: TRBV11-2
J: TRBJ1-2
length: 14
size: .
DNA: TGTGCCAGCAGCCGAGACAGGACAAACTATGGCTACACCTTC
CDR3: CASSRDRTNYGYTF

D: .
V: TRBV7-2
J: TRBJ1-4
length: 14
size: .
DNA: TGTGCCAGCAGCTTACGGGACGGAACCCAAAAACTGTTTTTT
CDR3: CASSLRDGTQKLFF

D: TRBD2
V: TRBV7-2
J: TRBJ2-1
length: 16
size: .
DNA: TGTGCCAGCAGCTTTTCACTAGCGGGAGCTTACAATGAGCAGTTCTTC
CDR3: CASSFSLAGAYNEQFF

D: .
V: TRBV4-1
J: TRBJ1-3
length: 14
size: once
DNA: TGCGCCAGCAGCCAAGGGACGGGGCGGAACACCATATATTTT
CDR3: CASSQGTGRNTIYF

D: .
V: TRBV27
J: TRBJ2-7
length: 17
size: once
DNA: TGTGCCAGCGCACTGGGGCCTCGGACGGCGGGCTCCTACGAGCAGTACTTC
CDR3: CASALGPRTAGSYEQYF

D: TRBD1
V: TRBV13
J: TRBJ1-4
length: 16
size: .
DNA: TGTGCCAGCAGCTCCCCAGGGGGCAAAACTAATGAAAAACTGTTTTTT
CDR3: CASSSPGGKTNEKLFF

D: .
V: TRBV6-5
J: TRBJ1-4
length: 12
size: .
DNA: TGTGCCAGCAGTTACTCGAGGGAAAAACTGTTTTTT
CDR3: CASSYSREKLFF

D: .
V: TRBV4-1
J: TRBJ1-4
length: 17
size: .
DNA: TGCGCCAGCAGCCAAGACGGTCAGGGAGCGACTAATGAAAAACTGTTTTTT
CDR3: CASSQDGQGATNEKLFF

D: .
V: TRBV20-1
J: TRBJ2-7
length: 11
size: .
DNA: TGCAGTGCTCCTCACCACTACGAGCAGTACTTC
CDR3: CSAPHHYEQYF

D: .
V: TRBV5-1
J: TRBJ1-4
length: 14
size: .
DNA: TGCGCCAGCAGCTTGACTGCTTTTAATGAAAAACTGTTTTTT
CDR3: CASSLTAFNEKLFF

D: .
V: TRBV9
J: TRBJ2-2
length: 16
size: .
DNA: TGTGCCAGCAGCGTAGCTGCCAGGGTGAACACCGGGGAGCTGTTTTTT
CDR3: CASSVAARVNTGELFF

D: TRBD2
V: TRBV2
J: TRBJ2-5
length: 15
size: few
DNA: TGTGCCAGCAGTCTAGCGGGGGGGCTTCAAGAGACCCAGTACTTC
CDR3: CASSLAGGLQETQYF

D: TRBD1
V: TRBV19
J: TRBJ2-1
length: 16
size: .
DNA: TGTGCCAGTAGTATTGCCGCGGGACAGGGGAGGTATGAGCAGTTCTTC
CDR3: CASSIAAGQGRYEQFF

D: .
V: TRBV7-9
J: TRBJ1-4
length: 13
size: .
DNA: TGTGCCAGCAGCCCCGTTACAGGGGAAAAACTGTTTTTT
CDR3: CASSPVTGEKLFF

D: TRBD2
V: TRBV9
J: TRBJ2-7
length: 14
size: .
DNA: TGTGCCAGCAGTAGCGGGAGGAGCTCCTACGAGCAGTACTTC
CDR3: CASSSGRSSYEQYF

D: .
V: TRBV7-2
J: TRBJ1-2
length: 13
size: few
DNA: TGTGCCAGCAGCTTAGGGTGGGGCTATGGCTACACCTTC
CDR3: CASSLGWGYGYTF

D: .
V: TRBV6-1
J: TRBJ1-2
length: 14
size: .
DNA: TGTGCCAGCAGTGAAGCTGGATTTTTGAGTGACTACACCTTC
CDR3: CASSEAGFLSDYTF

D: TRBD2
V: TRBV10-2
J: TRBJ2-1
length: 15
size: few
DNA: TGCGCCAGCAGTCCGTTAGCGGGTACGGGCAATGAGCAGTTCTTC
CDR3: CASSPLAGTGNEQFF

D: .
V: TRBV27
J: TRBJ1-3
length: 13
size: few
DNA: TGTGCCAGCGGGGCCAGTTCTGGAAACACCATATATTTT
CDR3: CASGASSGNTIYF

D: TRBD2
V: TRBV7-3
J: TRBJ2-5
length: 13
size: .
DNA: TGTGCCAGCAGCATGACTAGCGCAGAGACCCAGTACTTC
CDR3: CASSMTSAETQYF

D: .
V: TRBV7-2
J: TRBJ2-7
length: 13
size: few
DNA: TGTGCCAGCAGCCCAGGGCCTACCTACGAGCAGTACTTC
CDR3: CASSPGPTYEQYF

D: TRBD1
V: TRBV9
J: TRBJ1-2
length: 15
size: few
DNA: TGTGCCAGCAGCCCCGGACAGGGACCTAACTATGGCTACACCTTC
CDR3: CASSPGQGPNYGYTF

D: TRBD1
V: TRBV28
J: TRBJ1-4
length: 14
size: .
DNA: TGTGCCAGCAGCGCCGGGACAGGGTATGAAAAACTGTTTTTT
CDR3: CASSAGTGYEKLFF

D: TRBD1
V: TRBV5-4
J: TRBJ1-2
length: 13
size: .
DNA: TGTGCCAGCATCACCACAGGGGCTGGGGGCTACACCTTC
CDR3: CASITTGAGGYTF

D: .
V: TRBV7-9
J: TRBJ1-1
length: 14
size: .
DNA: TGTGCCAGCAGCCGAGAACAGGGTATTGGTGAAGCTTTCTTT
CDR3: CASSREQGIGEAFF

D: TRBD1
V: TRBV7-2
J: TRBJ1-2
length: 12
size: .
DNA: TGTGCCAGCAGACGAGACAGGGAAGGCTACACCTTC
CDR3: CASRRDREGYTF

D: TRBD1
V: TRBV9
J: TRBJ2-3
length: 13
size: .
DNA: TGTGCCAGCAGCCCCTCCCCCGGGACAGGGTTAGCTTTT
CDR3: CASSPSPGTGLAF

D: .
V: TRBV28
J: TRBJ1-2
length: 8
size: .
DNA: TGTGCCAGCAGTAAACCAAGATTC
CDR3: CASSKPRF

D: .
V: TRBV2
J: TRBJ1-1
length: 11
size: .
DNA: TGTGCCAGCAGTAATGGGGGTGAAGCTTTCTTT
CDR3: CASSNGGEAFF

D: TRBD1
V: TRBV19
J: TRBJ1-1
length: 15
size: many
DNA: TGTGCCAGTAGTAGCCTACAGGGGGGGAACACTGAAGCTTTCTTT
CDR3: CASSSLQGGNTEAFF

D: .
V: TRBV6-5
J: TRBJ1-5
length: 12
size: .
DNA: TGTGCCAGCGGGAGGCCCAATCAGCCCCAGCATTTT
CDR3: CASGRPNQPQHF

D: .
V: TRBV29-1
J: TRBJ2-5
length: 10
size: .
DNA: TGCAGCGTTGAGGGAGAGACCCAGTACTTC
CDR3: CSVEGETQYF

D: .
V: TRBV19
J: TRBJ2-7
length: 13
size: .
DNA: TGTGCCAGTAGTATAGATCTCGAGGGAGAGCAGTACTTC
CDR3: CASSIDLEGEQYF